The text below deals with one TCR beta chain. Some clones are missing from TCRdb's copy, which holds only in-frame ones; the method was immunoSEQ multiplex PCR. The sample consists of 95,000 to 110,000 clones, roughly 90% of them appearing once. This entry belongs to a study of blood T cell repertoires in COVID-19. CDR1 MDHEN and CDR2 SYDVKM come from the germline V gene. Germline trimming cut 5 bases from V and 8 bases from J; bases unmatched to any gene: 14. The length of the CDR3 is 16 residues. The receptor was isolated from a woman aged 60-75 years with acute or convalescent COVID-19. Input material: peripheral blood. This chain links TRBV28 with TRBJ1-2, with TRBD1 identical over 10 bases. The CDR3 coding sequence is TGTGCCAGCAGTCTCATCCGGACAGGGGGTGTTCAGGGCTACACCTTC. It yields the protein CASSLIRTGGVQGYTF.